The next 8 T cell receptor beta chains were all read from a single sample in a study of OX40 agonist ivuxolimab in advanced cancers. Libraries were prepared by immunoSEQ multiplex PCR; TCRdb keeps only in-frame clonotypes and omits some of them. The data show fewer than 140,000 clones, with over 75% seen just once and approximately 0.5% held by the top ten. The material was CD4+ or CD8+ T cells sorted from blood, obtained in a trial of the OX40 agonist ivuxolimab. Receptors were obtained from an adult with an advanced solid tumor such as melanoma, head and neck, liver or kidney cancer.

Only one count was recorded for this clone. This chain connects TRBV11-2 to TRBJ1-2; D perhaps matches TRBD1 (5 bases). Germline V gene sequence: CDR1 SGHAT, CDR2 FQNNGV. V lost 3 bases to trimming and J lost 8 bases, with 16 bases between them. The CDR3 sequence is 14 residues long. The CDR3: CASSFDSGTQGYTF. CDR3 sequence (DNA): TGTGCCAGCAGCTTCGACTCCGGGACGCAGGGCTACACCTTC.

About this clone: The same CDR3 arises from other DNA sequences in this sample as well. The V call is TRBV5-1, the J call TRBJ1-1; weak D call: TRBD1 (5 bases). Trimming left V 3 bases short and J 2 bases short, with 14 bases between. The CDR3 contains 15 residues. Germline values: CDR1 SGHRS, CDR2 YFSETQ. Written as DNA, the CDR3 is TGCGCCAGCAGCTCGGGTCAGGGTGGCAACACTGAAGCTTTCTTT. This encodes CASSSGQGGNTEAFF.

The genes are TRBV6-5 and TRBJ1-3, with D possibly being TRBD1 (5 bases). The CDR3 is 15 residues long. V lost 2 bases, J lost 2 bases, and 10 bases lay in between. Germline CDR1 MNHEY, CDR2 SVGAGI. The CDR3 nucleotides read TGTGCCAGCAGTTACCGGGGGGGAGCTGGAAACACCATATATTTT. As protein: CASSYRGGAGNTIYF.

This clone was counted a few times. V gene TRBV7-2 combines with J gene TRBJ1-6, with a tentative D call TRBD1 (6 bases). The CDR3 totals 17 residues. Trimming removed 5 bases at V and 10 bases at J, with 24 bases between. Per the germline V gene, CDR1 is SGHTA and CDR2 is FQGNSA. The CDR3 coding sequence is TGTGCCAGCAGCAGGGGGGTGACAGGCCTAAAGGGGTCACCCCTCCACTTT. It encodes CASSRGVTGLKGSPLHF.

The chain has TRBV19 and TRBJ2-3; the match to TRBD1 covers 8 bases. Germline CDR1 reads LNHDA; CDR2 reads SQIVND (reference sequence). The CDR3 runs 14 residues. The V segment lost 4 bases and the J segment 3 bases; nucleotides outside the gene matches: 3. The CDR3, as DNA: TGTGCCAGTAGTACGGACAGGGTAACAGATACGCAGTATTTT. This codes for CASSTDRVTDTQYF.

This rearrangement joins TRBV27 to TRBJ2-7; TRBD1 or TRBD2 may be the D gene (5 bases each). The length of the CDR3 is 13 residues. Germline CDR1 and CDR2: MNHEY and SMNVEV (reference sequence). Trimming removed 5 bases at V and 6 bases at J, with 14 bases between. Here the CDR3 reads CASSPLRGGEQYF. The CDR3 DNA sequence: TGTGCCAGCAGTCCGCTCCGGGGCGGCGAGCAGTACTTC.

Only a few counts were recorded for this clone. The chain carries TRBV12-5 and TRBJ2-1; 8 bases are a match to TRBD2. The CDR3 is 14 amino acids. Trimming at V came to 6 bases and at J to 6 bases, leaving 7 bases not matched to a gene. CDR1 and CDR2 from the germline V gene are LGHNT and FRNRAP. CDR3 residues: CASGSGGAINEQFF. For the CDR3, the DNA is TGTGCTAGTGGATCCGGGGGGGCCATCAATGAGCAGTTCTTC.

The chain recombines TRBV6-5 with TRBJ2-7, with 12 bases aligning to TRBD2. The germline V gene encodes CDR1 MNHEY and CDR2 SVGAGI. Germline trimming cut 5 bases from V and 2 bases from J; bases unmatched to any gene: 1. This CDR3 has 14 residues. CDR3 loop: CASSRTSGTYEQYF. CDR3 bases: TGTGCCAGCAGTCGGACTAGCGGGACCTACGAGCAGTACTTC.